The next 26 T cell receptor beta chains were all read from a single sample in a study of control samples from healthy donors and cancer patients. Clones were read by immunoSEQ multiplex PCR, and TCRdb kept only the in-frame ones, dropping some. Of 150,000 to 200,000 clones in the sample, 91% are singletons; the top ten hold approximately 1.6%. Specimen: blood. The receptor source for this set is a woman aged 30 to 39 in good health.

The V and J genes are TRBV20-1 and TRBJ2-7, with D hard to call. The CDR3 is 11 residues long. CDR1 is DFQATT and CDR2 is SNEGSKA in the germline V gene (reference sequence). V was cut by 3 bases and J by 6 bases, with 9 bases left in between. The CDR3 nucleotides read TGCAGTGCTAGTGGCGCAACCGAGCAGTACTTC. As protein: CSASGATEQYF.

The sample holds one count of this clone. The CDR3 region is CASRPSGGFAGELFF. CDR3 DNA: TGTGCCAGCAGACCTAGCGGGGGGTTTGCCGGGGAGCTGTTTTTT. This rearrangement joins TRBV5-4 to TRBJ2-2; the match to TRBD2 covers 11 bases. This CDR3 is 15 amino acids long. CDR1 SGHNT and CDR2 YYREEE come from the germline V gene (reference sequence). J gave up 6 bases and V 5 bases, and 6 bases lay outside the gene matches. Drawing the rest from reference TRBV5-4 and TRBJ2-2, the complete variable domain is ETGVTQSPTHLIKTRGQQVTLRCSSQSGHNTVSWYQQALGQGPQFIFQYYREEENGRGNFPPRFSGLQFPNYSSELNVNALELDDSALYLCASRPSGGFAGELFFGEGSRLTVL.

V is TRBV11-2 and J is TRBJ2-1; 11 nucleotides align to TRBD2. The CDR3 covers 15 residues. Germline loops: CDR1 SGHAT, CDR2 FQNNGV. After removal of 5 bases from V and 4 bases from J, the junction contained 4 bases not matched to a gene. CDR3 sequence (DNA): TGTGCCAGCAGCCCTAGCGGGGGGAGGTACAATGAGCAGTTCTTC. Protein sequence: CASSPSGGRYNEQFF.

The V gene is TRBV6-1, the J gene TRBJ2-7, with 14 bases lining up with TRBD2. This CDR3 is 15 amino acids long. Germline trimming cut 3 bases from V and 7 bases from J; bases unmatched to any gene: 5. Germline V gene lookup returns CDR1 MNHNS and CDR2 SASEGT. In nucleotides, the CDR3 is TGTGCCAGCAGTGAGGAGGGACTAGCGGGAGCTGAGCAGTACTTC. Its translation is CASSEEGLAGAEQYF.

This chain connects TRBV21-1 to TRBJ1-1; the table names TRBD1, a call not compared with the DNA. TRBV21-1 is a documented pseudogene. The CDR3 totals 13 residues. CDR3: CASSKRGQGAAFF. DNA for the CDR3: TGTGCCAGCAGCAAAAGGGGACAGGGAGCGGCTTTCTTT.

A remark on this clone: Additional DNA sequences in this sample encode the identical CDR3. CDR3 in DNA: TGTGCCAGCAGGGGGACAGCCTACGAGCAGTACTTC. As protein: CASRGTAYEQYF. This chain joins TRBV2 and TRBJ2-7; 7 bases match TRBD1. The CDR3 extends over 12 amino acids. The V segment lost 6 bases and the J segment 2 bases; nucleotides outside the gene matches: 1. Germline V CDR1 and CDR2: SNHLY, FYNNEI.

The J gene is TRBJ1-1, the V gene TRBV5-8, with D possibly TRBD1 on 5 matching bases. This CDR3 region has 16 residues. The germline gives CDR1 SGHTS, CDR2 YDEGEE. V was clipped by 4 bases and J by 0 bases, with 16 bases between them. The CDR3 sequence is CASSGRVKGMNTEAFF. The CDR3 bases are TGTGCCAGCAGCGGCAGGGTTAAAGGGATGAACACTGAAGCTTTCTTT.

This clone was observed once. The CDR3 DNA sequence: TGTGCCAGCAGTACGGGACTGAAATATCAGCCCCAGCATTTT. The encoded protein is CASSTGLKYQPQHF. The rearrangement links TRBV28 to TRBJ1-5; TRBD1 is a possible D gene (5 bases). Germline assignment: CDR1 MDHEN and CDR2 SYDVKM. V dropped 5 bases and J dropped 5 bases, with 13 bases sitting between them. This CDR3 comprises 14 residues.

V gene TRBV2 combines with J gene TRBJ2-1; 7 positions match TRBD2. J lost 1 base, V lost 0 bases, and 3 bases had no gene match. The CDR3 contains 16 residues. Per germline, CDR1 SNHLY and CDR2 FYNNEI. The chain's CDR3 is CASSEARRESYNEQFF. DNA of the CDR3: TGTGCCAGCAGTGAAGCTCGGCGGGAGTCCTACAATGAGCAGTTCTTC.

The J gene is TRBJ2-2, the V gene TRBV7-3, with D unresolved. Deletions cut 2 bases from V and 8 bases from J, with 3 bases between. Germline lookup yields CDR1 SGHTA and CDR2 FQGTGA. The CDR3 has 11 amino acids. The CDR3 reads CASSLRGELFF. The CDR3 region has the DNA TGTGCCAGCAGCTTACGGGGGGAGCTGTTTTTT.

The chain couples TRBV5-5 to TRBJ2-1; D unresolved. V was trimmed by 0 bases and J by 10 bases, leaving 8 bases between them. CDR1 and CDR2 from the germline V gene are SGHKS and YYEKEE (reference sequence). The CDR3 length is 12 residues. The CDR3 spells CASSLVLQEQFF. CDR3 DNA: TGTGCCAGCAGCTTGGTACTCCAAGAGCAGTTCTTC.

With respect to this clone: The same CDR3 can be traced to other DNA sequences in this sample. This rearrangement joins TRBV7-3 to TRBJ2-1; D remains ambiguous. Deletions cut 2 bases from V and 6 bases from J, with 8 bases between. CDR1 is SGHTA and CDR2 is FQGTGA in the germline V gene. The CDR3 totals 13 residues. The CDR3 loop is CASSLRYGNEQFF. For the CDR3, the DNA is TGTGCCAGCAGCTTACGGTACGGCAATGAGCAGTTCTTC. Combining the CDR3 with reference TRBV7-3 and TRBJ2-1 gives the whole variable domain GAGVSQTPSNKVTEKGKYVELRCDPISGHTALYWYRQSLGQGPEFLIYFQGTGAADDSGLPNDRFFAVRPEGSVSTLKIQRTERGDSAVYLCASSLRYGNEQFFGPGTRLTVL.

The chain has TRBV2 and TRBJ2-3, with 8 bases aligning to TRBD2. The CDR3 spans 15 residues. Germline trimming cut 3 bases from V and 5 bases from J; bases unmatched to any gene: 7. Per the germline V gene, CDR1 is SNHLY and CDR2 is FYNNEI. CDR3: CASSDKRESGDTQYF. CDR3 coding DNA: TGTGCCAGCAGTGACAAGCGGGAGTCTGGAGATACGCAGTATTTT.

The rearrangement links TRBV18 to TRBJ1-1; no reliable D call. Germline assignment: CDR1 KGHSH and CDR2 LQKENI. This CDR3 region has 13 residues. V dropped 2 bases and J dropped 3 bases, with 7 bases sitting between them. The CDR3: CASSPGFDTEAFF. CDR3 DNA sequence: TGTGCCAGCTCACCAGGGTTCGACACTGAAGCTTTCTTT.

The gene calls are TRBV9 and TRBJ2-1, with D possibly TRBD2 on 5 matching bases. CDR3 length: 17 amino acids. The V gene lost 3 bases and the J gene lost 0 bases, with 16 bases spanning the gap. CDR1 SGDLS and CDR2 YYNGEE come from the germline V gene. The CDR3 loop reads CASSADVAIDSYNEQFF. The CDR3 DNA reads TGTGCCAGCAGCGCCGACGTAGCGATAGACTCCTACAATGAGCAGTTCTTC.

The V gene is TRBV30, the J gene TRBJ2-1, with D possibly being TRBD2 (7 bases). The CDR3 runs to 13 residues. Trimming took off 5 bases at V and 5 bases at J, with 13 bases between the two ends. Germline V lookup: CDR1 GTSNPN, CDR2 SVGIG (reference sequence). CDR3 nucleotides: TGTGCCTGGGGGAGGGGGGTCAACAATGAGCAGTTCTTC. As protein: CAWGRGVNNEQFF.

V and J are TRBV10-1 and TRBJ2-3, with a possible D match to TRBD1 (6 bases). Germline-derived CDR1 and CDR2 are WNHNN and SYGVQD (reference sequence). Trimming pared 2 bases from V and 6 bases from J, leaving 9 bases between. This CDR3 has 13 residues. CDR3 residues: CASSEVQGDTQYF. CDR3 nucleotides: TGCGCCAGCAGTGAGGTACAGGGCGATACGCAGTATTTT.

This sequence joins TRBV12-3 or TRBV12-4 and TRBJ2-7; D remains ambiguous. This CDR3 is built from 12 residues. V gave up 2 bases and J gave up 6 bases, with 8 bases separating them. The CDR3 DNA reads TGTGCCAGCAGTTTAAGCGTTGGCGAGCAGTACTTC. This translates into CASSLSVGEQYF.

The CDR3 DNA is TGCGCCAGCAGCCGCGGGGACCGTGCAACTAATGAAAAACTGTTTTTT. Protein: CASSRGDRATNEKLFF. The chain recombines TRBV4-1 with TRBJ1-4; D possibly corresponds to TRBD1 (5 bases). This CDR3 region has 16 residues. Germline CDR1 and CDR2: MGHRA and YSYEKL. V dropped 4 bases and J dropped 0 bases, with 12 bases sitting between them.

The chain has TRBV4-3 and TRBJ1-1, with 12 bases aligning to TRBD1. This CDR3 has 18 residues. V shed 0 bases, J shed 0 bases, and the junction held 5 bases outside the gene matches. Germline assignment: CDR1 LGHNA and CDR2 YSLEER. Here the CDR3 DNA reads TGCGCCAGCAGCCAAGATTGGGGACAGGGGGCGATGAACACTGAAGCTTTCTTT. It is translated as CASSQDWGQGAMNTEAFF.

The genes are TRBV15 and TRBJ1-3, with D unclear. Germline lookup yields CDR1 LNHNV and CDR2 YYDKDF (reference sequence). The CDR3 loop spans 14 amino acids. Deletions cut 0 bases from V and 1 base from J, with 4 bases between. CDR3 region: CATSREGSGNTIYF. The CDR3 region has the DNA TGTGCCACCAGCAGAGAGGGATCTGGAAACACCATATATTTT.

The V call is TRBV20-1, the J call TRBJ1-5; TRBD1 aligns across 7 bases. Germline V gene data show CDR1 as DFQATT and CDR2 as SNEGSKA (reference sequence). Trimming removed 3 bases from V and 6 bases from J; junction bases left unmatched: 5. The CDR3 loop spans 13 amino acids. CDR3: CSASPGGTQPQHF. Here the CDR3 DNA reads TGCAGTGCTAGTCCAGGGGGGACTCAGCCCCAGCATTTT.

This clone showed up just once. This chain uses TRBV19 with TRBJ2-2; 8 bases fit TRBD1. This CDR3 is 15 amino acids long. The germline CDR1 and CDR2 sequences are LNHDA and SQIVND (reference sequence). Trimming cost V 5 bases and J 4 bases; bases outside gene matches: 6. CDR3 DNA: TGTGCCAGTAGTCCCAGGACAGGGCGCACCGGGGAGCTGTTTTTT. Its protein is CASSPRTGRTGELFF.

The rearrangement uses TRBV15 and TRBJ2-5, with 8 bases aligning to TRBD1. From germline, CDR1 is LNHNV and CDR2 YYDKDF (reference sequence). The CDR3 covers 15 residues. The trim removed 1 base at V and 5 bases at J, leaving 6 bases unmatched. The CDR3 bases are TGTGCCACCAGCAGAGGGGCAGGGGGCCGGGAGACCCAGTACTTC. It yields the protein CATSRGAGGRETQYF. Supplemented by reference TRBV15 and TRBJ2-5, the full variable domain reads DAMVIQNPRYQVTQFGKPVTLSCSQTLNHNVMYWYQQKSSQAPKLLFHYYDKDFNNEADTPDNFQSRRPNTSFCFLDIRSPGLGDTAMYLCATSRGAGGRETQYFGPGTRLLVL.

This clone was detected once. The chain carries TRBV11-2 and TRBJ1-2; 8 bases are a match to TRBD1. The CDR3 contains 15 residues. Germline V CDR1 and CDR2: SGHAT, FQNNGV. J gave up 4 bases and V 5 bases, and 9 bases lay outside the gene matches. The CDR3 spells CASSLLGQGPYGYTF. In nucleotides, the CDR3 is TGTGCCAGCAGCCTCCTAGGACAGGGCCCCTATGGCTACACCTTC.

This sequence joins TRBV7-2 and TRBJ2-1; perhaps TRBD2 as D (5 bases). Trimming left V 0 bases short and J 3 bases short, with 6 bases between. The germline V gene encodes CDR1 SGHTA and CDR2 FQGNSA. The CDR3 is made up of 14 amino acids. The chain's CDR3 is CASSLAGSYNEQFF. The CDR3 coding sequence is TGTGCCAGCAGCTTAGCGGGGAGCTACAATGAGCAGTTCTTC.